The present T cell receptor beta chain was sequenced within a study of OX40 agonist ivuxolimab in advanced cancers. Study in general: Melanoma, hepatocellular carcinoma, head and neck or renal cell cancer occurred in dose-escalation patients. Of the participants, 40% had some prior anti-PD-1, anti-PD-L1 or anti-CTLA-4 therapy, which was allowed.

The V end lost 2 bases, the J end lost 5 bases, and 12 bases lay between the germline ends. CDR3 length: 14 residues. From germline, CDR1 is SGHDN and CDR2 FVKESK. TCRdb keeps only in-frame clones here, not all; method: immunoSEQ multiplex PCR. Found here are approximately 50,000 clones, 85% of them singletons; the top ten hold approximately 3%. The clonotype was recovered from an adult with an advanced solid tumor such as melanoma, head and neck, liver or kidney cancer. The specimen comprised CD4+ or CD8+ T cells sorted from blood, sampled in a trial of the OX40 agonist ivuxolimab. The gene calls are TRBV14 and TRBJ2-5; either TRBD1 or TRBD2 may fit D (5 bases each). The CDR3, as DNA: TGTGCCAGCAGCCAACTGAAAGGGACGGAGACCCAGTACTTC. Translated: CASSQLKGTETQYF.